The 21 T cell receptor beta chains given below trace back to one sample, sequenced in a study of identical twins. TCRdb re-analysed the 5' RACE reads in MiXCR, keeping a single row per CDR3 protein. Here the sample spans a few hundred thousand distinct CDR3 sequences, approximately 10% being singletons. This same sample was also part of a study on yellow fever vaccine responses in identical twins.

The sample was PBMCs. These receptors were taken from a woman aged 18-29 years in good health.

The genes are TRBV29-1 and TRBJ2-3; 12 nucleotides match TRBD1. Unmatched junction bases numbered 14, after V lost 2 bases and J lost 8 bases. Germline CDR1 and CDR2: SQVTM and ANQGSEA. The CDR3 sequence is 17 residues long. The CDR3 DNA is TGCAGCGTTGAAAAGGGACAGGGGGCTAGCGGTTTTGGTACGCAGTATTTT. Translated: CSVEKGQGASGFGTQYF.

The gene calls are TRBV20-1 and TRBJ2-7; D unresolved. Trimming cost V 4 bases and J 6 bases, with 13 bases left between them. Germline V gene data show CDR1 as DFQATT and CDR2 as SNEGSKA (reference sequence). The CDR3 covers 12 residues. The CDR3 region is CSATVRAAEQYF. Here the CDR3 DNA reads TGCAGTGCTACCGTTAGGGCCGCCGAGCAGTACTTC.

The chain joins TRBV4-1 to TRBJ2-7; 12 bases line up with TRBD1. CDR3 length equals 16 residues. Germline loops: CDR1 MGHRA, CDR2 YSYEKL. J was trimmed by 6 bases and V by 3 bases; bases with no gene match: 9. CDR3 loop: CASSHLPGQGALEQYF. CDR3 sequence (DNA): TGCGCCAGCAGCCACCTCCCGGGACAGGGGGCCCTCGAGCAGTACTTC.

The chain carries TRBV29-1 and TRBJ2-7; no clear D gene. Germline CDR1 reads SQVTM; CDR2 reads ANQGSEA. The V end lost 7 bases, the J end lost 5 bases, and 15 bases lay between the germline ends. There are 12 residues in the CDR3. CDR3 sequence reads: CSADGPSDEQYF. For the CDR3, the DNA is TGCAGCGCCGACGGCCCTAGTGACGAGCAGTACTTC.

The chain links TRBV14 to TRBJ2-7; TRBD2 is a possible D gene (5 bases). With 2 bases removed from V and 6 bases from J, the gap between germline ends came to 8 bases. CDR1 is SGHDN and CDR2 is FVKESK in the germline V gene. The CDR3 has 12 residues. The CDR3 loop reads CASSQKAGEQYF. The CDR3 region has the DNA TGTGCCAGCAGCCAAAAGGCGGGCGAGCAGTACTTC.

This clonotype was seen at least ten times. J is TRBJ2-5 and V is TRBV28, with unresolved D. The length of the CDR3 is 15 residues. Germline V CDR1 and CDR2: MDHEN, SYDVKM. V gave up 5 bases and J gave up 0 bases, with 13 bases separating them. This CDR3 reads CASSTRFKYQETQYF. Written as DNA, the CDR3 is TGTGCCAGCAGTACCAGATTTAAGTACCAAGAGACCCAGTACTTC. Full variable domain (remainder filled in from reference TRBV28 and TRBJ2-5): DVKVTQSSRYLVKRTGEKVFLECVQDMDHENMFWYRQDPGLGLRLIYFSYDVKMKEKGDIPEGYSVSREKKERFSLILESASTNQTSMYLCASSTRFKYQETQYFGPGTRLLVL.

This clonotype was seen a few times. The J gene is TRBJ2-7, the V gene TRBV27; D gene ambiguous. The CDR3 has 14 amino acids. The germline gives CDR1 MNHEY, CDR2 SMNVEV (reference sequence). V was shortened by 3 bases and J by 0 bases, with 9 bases between the two germline ends. The CDR3 region is CASSLTLISYEQYF. CDR3 nucleotides: TGTGCCAGCAGTTTGACACTTATCTCCTACGAGCAGTACTTC.

This clonotype was counted many times. This chain joins TRBV18 and TRBJ2-4; D perhaps matches TRBD1 (6 bases). Germline V gene data show CDR1 as KGHSH and CDR2 as LQKENI. Trimming pared 3 bases from V and 5 bases from J, leaving 17 bases between. This CDR3 comprises 16 residues. The CDR3 DNA reads as TGTGCCAGCTCACCCGCCGGGACATCACTCCAAAACATTCAGTACTTC. Its translation: CASSPAGTSLQNIQYF.

With respect to this clonotype: This sequence may be a read error, since a much larger clone differs from it by one base. The chain has TRBV3-1 and TRBJ2-1; no firm D call. Germline CDR1 is LGHDT and CDR2 is YNNKEL (reference sequence). CDR3 size: 12 residues. V shed 1 base and J shed 12 bases, with 10 bases lying between them. CDR3 sequence reads: CASSQVESAQFF. CDR3 sequence (DNA): TGTGCCAGCAGCCAAGTTGAGAGCGCGCAGTTCTTC.

The chain couples TRBV4-2 to TRBJ1-1; no definite D call. The germline V gene has CDR1 LGHNA and CDR2 YNFKEQ. This CDR3 comprises 13 residues. V was clipped by 0 bases and J by 9 bases, with 11 bases between them. CDR3 DNA sequence: TGTGCCAGCAGCCAAGATCTGGCAGCCAAAGCTTTCTTT. The encoded protein is CASSQDLAAKAFF.

The chain joins TRBV2 to TRBJ2-7, with D hard to call. The CDR3 is 16 amino acids. V lost 3 bases and J 1 base, leaving 16 bases between the germline ends. CDR1 is SNHLY and CDR2 is FYNNEI in the germline V gene. This CDR3 is CASSDPGRATSYEQYF. The CDR3 DNA reads as TGTGCCAGCAGTGACCCGGGTAGGGCTACTTCCTACGAGCAGTACTTC.

There are many counts of this clonotype. This sequence joins TRBV7-9 and TRBJ2-7; tentative D call: TRBD2 (5 bases). Germline-derived CDR1 and CDR2 are SEHNR and FQNEAQ (reference sequence). V shed 11 bases and J shed 1 base, with 12 bases lying between them. CDR3 length: 12 residues. The CDR3 DNA reads TGTGCCTCCTCGAGGGCTTCCTACGAGCAGTACTTC. Protein sequence: CASSRASYEQYF.

This clonotype was detected only a few times. The CDR3 here is CATSENIGGSPSGANVLTF. In nucleotides, the CDR3 is TGTGCCACCAGTGAGAATATCGGGGGCTCTCCCTCTGGGGCCAACGTCCTGACTTTC. The chain employs TRBV24-1 and TRBJ2-6; possibly TRBD1 or TRBD2 for D (6 bases each). This CDR3 comprises 19 residues. Germline loops: CDR1 KGHDR, CDR2 SFDVKD. Trimming stripped 4 bases from V and 0 bases from J, with 18 bases between.

This clonotype appeared many times. The chain couples TRBV25-1 to TRBJ1-5; D uncertain. Per germline, CDR1 MGHDK and CDR2 SYGVNS. V lost 3 bases, J lost 2 bases, and 8 bases lay in between. The CDR3 is made up of 14 amino acids. The CDR3 protein is CASSDVLGNQPQHF. In DNA form, the CDR3 reads TGTGCCAGCAGTGATGTATTGGGCAATCAGCCCCAGCATTTT.

There are many counts of this clonotype. The rearrangement uses TRBV7-9 and TRBJ1-1; perhaps TRBD1 as D (5 bases). This CDR3 spans 17 amino acids. Deletions cut 1 base from V and 2 bases from J, with 17 bases between. Germline V CDR1 and CDR2: SEHNR, FQNEAQ (reference sequence). The CDR3 DNA follows: TGTGCCAGCAGCTTAGTGAGGGGACCGAATTTAAACACTGAAGCTTTCTTT. Encoded protein: CASSLVRGPNLNTEAFF.

There are many counts of this clonotype. The chain links TRBV3-1 to TRBJ1-1; D is ambiguous. The CDR3 loop spans 13 amino acids. Trimming took off 3 bases at V and 4 bases at J, with 9 bases between the two ends. CDR1 is LGHDT and CDR2 is YNNKEL in the germline V gene (reference sequence). The CDR3 spells CASSHMGGTEAFF. CDR3 nucleotide sequence: TGTGCCAGCAGCCATATGGGAGGCACTGAAGCTTTCTTT.

This clonotype was counted ten times or more. The chain joins TRBV7-3 to TRBJ2-1; 11 nucleotides align to TRBD1. CDR1 is SGHTA, CDR2 FQGTGA, per germline. The CDR3 is 17 amino acids. With 1 base clipped from V and 8 bases from J, the junction kept 10 bases outside the gene matches. In DNA, the CDR3 is TGTGCCAGCAGCTTAAAGCCCGGACAGGGGGCGCGGGATGAGCAGTTCTTC. It encodes CASSLKPGQGARDEQFF.

The rearrangement joins TRBV25-1 to TRBJ2-1; TRBD2 matches 9 bases. Germline CDR1 and CDR2: MGHDK and SYGVNS. The V segment lost 2 bases and the J segment 5 bases; nucleotides outside the gene matches: 4. The CDR3 has 15 residues. CDR3 in amino acids: CASSERSSGNNEQFF. For the CDR3, the DNA is TGTGCCAGCAGTGAAAGGTCTAGCGGGAACAATGAGCAGTTCTTC.

This chain connects TRBV27 to TRBJ1-5; TRBD1 aligns across 7 bases. The ends lost 5 bases at V and 3 bases at J; junction bases unmatched: 19. CDR1 and CDR2 (germline): MNHEY, SMNVEV (reference sequence). The length of the CDR3 is 19 residues. CDR3 protein: CASSTLGTAGSPINQPQHF. As DNA, the CDR3 is TGTGCCAGCAGTACCCTAGGGACAGCCGGTAGTCCGATCAATCAGCCCCAGCATTTT.

This clonotype was detected many times. The chain recombines TRBV5-1 with TRBJ2-2, with TRBD1 matching 9 bases. The CDR3 covers 14 residues. Germline V lookup: CDR1 SGHRS, CDR2 YFSETQ. J gave up 6 bases and V 4 bases, and 4 bases lay outside the gene matches. The CDR3 protein is CASSLGQGSGELFF. The CDR3 nucleotides read TGCGCCAGCAGCCTGGGACAGGGATCCGGGGAGCTGTTTTTT.

This clonotype was seen ten or more times. V gene TRBV12-3 or TRBV12-4 combines with J gene TRBJ2-7, with 8 nucleotides matching TRBD2. CDR3 length: 14 residues. The V and J ends lost 3 bases and 4 bases, in that order; junction bases with no gene match: 5. The CDR3: CASSFGGALYEQYF. CDR3 nucleotide sequence: TGTGCCAGCAGTTTCGGGGGGGCTTTGTACGAGCAGTACTTC.